This T cell receptor beta chain was sequenced in a study of shared clonotypes between healthy human individuals. Losses at the gene ends were 0 bases for V and 4 bases for J; bases not matched to a gene: 4. Germline V CDR1 and CDR2: SGHDT, YYEEEE. The CDR3 has 16 residues. The assay was immunoSEQ multiplex PCR, and TCRdb's table has in-frame clones only and misses some. The sample consists of more than 1.2 million clones, 98% of them appearing once. Study donors comprised healthy, HIV-negative adults devoid of recent acute infection or vaccination. The sample consisted of naive CD4+ T cells sorted from blood. Subset noted: CD45RA+ positively selected. The V call is TRBV5-6, the J call TRBJ2-1, with 10 nucleotides matching TRBD2. The TCR comes from a man under 40 in good health. CDR3: CASSLGLAGVYNEQFF. The CDR3 DNA is TGTGCCAGCAGCTTGGGGCTAGCGGGAGTATACAATGAGCAGTTCTTC.